The source of this T cell receptor (beta chain) is a study of beta chain features in type 1 diabetes. All of the isolated RNA was reverse transcribed, so expressed TCRB transcripts were sequenced. Sequencing was performed with immunoSEQ multiplex PCR; in TCRdb, only in-frame clones are kept and a portion is missing. The sample gives hundreds of thousands of clones, about 30% of which show up once; almost 0.065% is in the top ten. Between the trimmed V and J ends, which lost 1 base and 5 bases, there was a span of 15 bases. Germline V lookup: CDR1 SGHRS, CDR2 YFSETQ. The CDR3 totals 15 residues. The sequenced sample consisted of naive CD4+ T cells from blood. The chain uses TRBV5-1 and TRBJ1-1; the D is unclear. The sequence came from a man between 18 and 29 years old in good health. In DNA form, the CDR3 reads TGCGCCAGCAGCTTGATCGGGGTCGGGCAAACTGAAGCTTTCTTT. This sequence encodes CASSLIGVGQTEAFF.